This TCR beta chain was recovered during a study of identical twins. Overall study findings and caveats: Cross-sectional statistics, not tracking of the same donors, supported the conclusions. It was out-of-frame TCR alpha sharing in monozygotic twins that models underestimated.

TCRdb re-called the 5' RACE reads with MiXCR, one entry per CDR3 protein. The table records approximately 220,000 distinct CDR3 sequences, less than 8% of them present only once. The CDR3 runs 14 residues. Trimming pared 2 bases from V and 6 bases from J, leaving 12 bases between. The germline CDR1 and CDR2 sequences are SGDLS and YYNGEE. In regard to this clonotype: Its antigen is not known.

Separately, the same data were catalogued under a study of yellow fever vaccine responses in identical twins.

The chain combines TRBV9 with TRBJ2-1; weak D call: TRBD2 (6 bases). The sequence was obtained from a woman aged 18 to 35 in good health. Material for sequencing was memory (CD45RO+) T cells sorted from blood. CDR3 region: CASSVDYTINEQFF. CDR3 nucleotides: TGTGCCAGCAGCGTGGACTATACGATCAATGAGCAGTTCTTC.